This T cell receptor beta chain was identified in a study of blood T cell repertoires in COVID-19. Study overall: The United States, Italy and Spain were the sources of the acute and convalescent COVID-19 samples. T cells, B-cell-depleted T cells, or PBMCs provided the cDNA or gDNA that served as material.

This CDR3 is built from 15 residues. CDR1 is SNHLY, CDR2 FYNNEI, per germline. J gave up 0 bases and V 7 bases, and 9 bases lay outside the gene matches. As processed by the authors: How many nucleated cells were present was estimated from reference gene primer amplification. Assay used: immunoSEQ multiplex PCR; TCRdb lists only in-frame clones, some missing. For V, J and clone size, that table is used; D and trimming come from the DNA. The table shows about 230,000 clones, with roughly 88% occurring only once. This clonotype originated in a woman aged 40 to 55 who had recovered from COVID-19. The chain is built from TRBV2 and TRBJ2-7, with TRBD1 identical over 7 bases. Sequenced sample: peripheral blood. This chain's CDR3 is CASKAGTDVSYEQYF. CDR3 sequence (DNA): TGTGCCAGCAAGGCCGGGACAGACGTCTCCTACGAGCAGTACTTC. The entire variable domain, with the rest obtained from reference TRBV2 and TRBJ2-7, is as follows: EPEVTQTPSHQVTQMGQEVILRCVPISNHLYFYWYRQILGQKVEFLVSFYNNEISEKSEIFDDQFSVERPDGSNFTLKIRSTKLEDSAMYFCASKAGTDVSYEQYFGPGTRLTVT.